Included here is one T cell receptor beta chain sequence, with context. No antigen is known for it. Clones were read by immunoSEQ multiplex PCR, and TCRdb kept only the in-frame ones, dropping some. The sample carries 25,000 to 35,000 clones, approximately 87% recorded once. Relapses following autologous stem cell transplantation were seen in all patients, with brentuximab vedotin exposure varying. The data are from a study of PD-1 blockade in classical Hodgkin lymphoma. Study outcomes and limitations: By C4D1, diversity of CD4+ TCRs had risen significantly, whereas that of CD8+ TCRs had not. Exclusion removed patients who began nivolumab under 1 year after ASCT. Complete responders entered with baseline diversity on par with newly diagnosed patients, the results showed.

The CDR3 has 15 residues. Trimming cost V 2 bases and J 4 bases, with 13 bases left between them. Germline CDR1 is MNHNY and CDR2 is SVGAGI (reference sequence). The specimen was peripheral blood mononuclear cells (PBMCs), collected before the second cycle of nivolumab. The clonotype originates from a human donor with classical Hodgkin lymphoma. V is TRBV6-6 and J is TRBJ2-3, with unresolved D. The CDR3 sequence is CASSYPTPLADTQYF. DNA of the CDR3: TGTGCCAGCAGTTACCCGACTCCCCTGGCAGATACGCAGTATTTT.